The next 10 T cell receptor beta chains were all read from a single sample in a study of post-analysis software for immune sequencing data. Study findings and constraints: Controls showed lower frequencies than patients for roughly 5 TRBV segments, and TRBV5-6, TRBV5-1 and TRBV20-1 were among these.

No cognate antigen is known for these TCRs. Unique molecular identifiers tagged the TCR beta cDNA libraries. TCRdb re-derived calls from the PCR reads in MiXCR, one entry per CDR3 protein. The sample has a few hundred thousand distinct CDR3 sequences; under 55% are singletons. Sequencing was carried out using blood. These receptors originate from a girl between 10 and 17 years old with multiple sclerosis.

The table lists this clonotype with a few counts. The chain uses TRBV6-5 and TRBJ1-2; D unresolved. The CDR3 length is 14 residues. Germline CDR1 is MNHEY and CDR2 is SVGAGI. V was cut by 6 bases and J by 2 bases, with 13 bases left in between. CDR3: CASRRTEANYGYTF. DNA for the CDR3: TGTGCCAGCAGGAGGACCGAGGCGAACTATGGCTACACCTTC.

The table lists this clonotype with a count of one. The gene calls are TRBV20-1 and TRBJ2-1, with D uncertain. Trimming took 0 bases from V and 5 from J, leaving 8 bases between them. The CDR3 is 13 residues long. CDR1 is DFQATT, CDR2 SNEGSKA, per germline (reference sequence). CDR3 protein: CSARDFWDNEQFF. For the CDR3, the DNA is TGCAGTGCTAGAGATTTTTGGGACAATGAGCAGTTCTTC.

V gene TRBV12-3 or TRBV12-4 combines with J gene TRBJ1-6; the D gene is possibly TRBD1 (6 bases). This CDR3 contains 16 residues. Trimming pared 3 bases from V and 3 bases from J, leaving 12 bases between. CDR3: CASSFDPDSYNSPLHF. In DNA, the CDR3 is TGTGCCAGCAGTTTTGACCCGGACAGCTATAATTCACCCCTCCACTTT.

This clonotype appeared many times. This chain joins TRBV4-3 and TRBJ1-6; D gene ambiguous. In germline, CDR1 is LGHNA, CDR2 YSLEER. Deletions cut 0 bases from V and 8 bases from J, with 14 bases between. The CDR3 is 16 amino acids. CDR3 DNA sequence: TGCGCCAGCAGCCAAGAGTTCTCTCAGACCCATTCACCCCTCCACTTT. Its translation: CASSQEFSQTHSPLHF.

This clonotype was counted only a few times. The chain employs TRBV6-5 and TRBJ1-2, with D hard to call. V was pared by 2 bases and J by 5 bases, with 9 bases between. Germline CDR1 and CDR2: MNHEY and SVGAGI. The CDR3 sequence is 13 residues long. Here the CDR3 reads CASSYAELYGYTF. The DNA for the CDR3 is TGTGCCAGCAGTTACGCAGAGCTGTATGGCTACACCTTC.

The V call is TRBV29-1, the J call TRBJ1-1; 9 nucleotides match TRBD1. Germline V lookup: CDR1 SQVTM, CDR2 ANQGSEA. With V trimmed by 4 bases and J by 7 bases, 7 bases remained unmatched. The CDR3 sequence is 13 residues long. As DNA, the CDR3 is TGCAGCGTTGCAATGGGACAGGGAGTTGAAGCTTTCTTT. Protein product: CSVAMGQGVEAFF.

This clonotype turned up a few times. J is TRBJ2-3 and V is TRBV5-8; D is undetermined. This CDR3 spans 14 amino acids. V gave up 2 bases and J gave up 2 bases, with 9 bases separating them. Germline-derived CDR1 and CDR2 are SGHTS and YDEGEE. CDR3 amino acids: CASSFGRITDTQYF. As DNA, the CDR3 is TGTGCCAGCAGCTTTGGGCGGATCACAGATACGCAGTATTTT.

This clonotype was seen a few times. The rearrangement uses TRBV5-1 and TRBJ1-1, with 10 bases identical to TRBD1. Germline V gene sequence: CDR1 SGHRS, CDR2 YFSETQ. CDR3 length: 14 amino acids. The V and J ends lost 4 bases and 5 bases, in that order; junction bases with no gene match: 5. CDR3: CASSKGQGSTEAFF. The DNA for the CDR3 is TGCGCCAGCAGCAAGGGACAGGGGTCGACTGAAGCTTTCTTT. The variable domain in full, with the rest retrieved from reference TRBV5-1 and TRBJ1-1, is KAGVTQTPRYLIKTRGQQVTLSCSPISGHRSVSWYQQTPGQGLQFLFEYFSETQRNKGNFPGRFSGRQFSNSRSEMNVSTLELGDSALYLCASSKGQGSTEAFFGQGTRLTVV.

There are a few counts of this clonotype. The V gene is TRBV7-3, the J gene TRBJ2-1, with D perhaps assigned TRBD1 or TRBD2 (5 bases each). This CDR3 is built from 13 residues. The V gene's germline CDR1 is SGHTA and CDR2 FQGTGA. Trimming removed 0 bases at V and 10 bases at J, with 10 bases between. Written as DNA, the CDR3 is TGTGCCAGCAGCTTAACTCCGGGGCAGGAGCAGTTCTTC. Translation gives CASSLTPGQEQFF.

About this clonotype itself: Its ends do not fully match the called genes, so a read error is possible. The chain has TRBV7-6 and TRBJ2-1; 9 nucleotides align to TRBD2. The CDR3 covers 16 residues. Germline V gene lookup returns CDR1 SGHVS and CDR2 FNYEAQ. CDR3 nucleotide sequence: TGTGCCTGCAGCTTAGTGGTAGCGGGAGTCTACAATGAGCAGTTCTTC. Translating it yields CACSLVVAGVYNEQFF.